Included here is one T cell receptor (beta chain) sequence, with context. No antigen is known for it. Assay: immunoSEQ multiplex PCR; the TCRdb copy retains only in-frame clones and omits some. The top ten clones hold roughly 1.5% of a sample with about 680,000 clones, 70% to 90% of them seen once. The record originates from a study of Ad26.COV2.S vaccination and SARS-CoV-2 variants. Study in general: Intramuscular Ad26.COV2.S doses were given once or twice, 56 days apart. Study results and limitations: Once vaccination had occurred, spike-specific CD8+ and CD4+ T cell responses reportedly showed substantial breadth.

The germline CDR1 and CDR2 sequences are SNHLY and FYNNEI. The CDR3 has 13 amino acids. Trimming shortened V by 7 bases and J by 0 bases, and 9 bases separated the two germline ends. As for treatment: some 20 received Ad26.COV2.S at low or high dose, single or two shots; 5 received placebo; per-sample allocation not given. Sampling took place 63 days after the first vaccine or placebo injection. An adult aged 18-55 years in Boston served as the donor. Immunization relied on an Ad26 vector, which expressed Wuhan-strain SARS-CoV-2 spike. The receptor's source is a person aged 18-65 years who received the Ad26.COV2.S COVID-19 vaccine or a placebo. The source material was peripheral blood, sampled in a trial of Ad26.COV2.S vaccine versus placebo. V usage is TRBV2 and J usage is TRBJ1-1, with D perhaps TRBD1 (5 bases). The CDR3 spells CASNPGLNTEAFF. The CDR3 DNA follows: TGTGCCAGCAATCCAGGGCTGAACACTGAAGCTTTCTTT.